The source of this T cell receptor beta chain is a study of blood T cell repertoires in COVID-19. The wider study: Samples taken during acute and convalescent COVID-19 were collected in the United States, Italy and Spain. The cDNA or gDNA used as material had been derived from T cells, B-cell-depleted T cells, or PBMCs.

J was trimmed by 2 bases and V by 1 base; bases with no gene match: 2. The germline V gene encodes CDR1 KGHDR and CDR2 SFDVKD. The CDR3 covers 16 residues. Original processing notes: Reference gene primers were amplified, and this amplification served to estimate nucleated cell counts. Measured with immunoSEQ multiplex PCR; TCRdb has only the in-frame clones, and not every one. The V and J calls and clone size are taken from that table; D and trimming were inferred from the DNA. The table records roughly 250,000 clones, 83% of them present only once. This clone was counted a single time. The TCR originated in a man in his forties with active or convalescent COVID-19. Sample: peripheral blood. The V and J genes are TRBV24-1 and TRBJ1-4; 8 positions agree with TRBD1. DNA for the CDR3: TGTGCCACCAGTGATTTCAGGGGGCTCACTAATGAAAAACTGTTTTTT. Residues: CATSDFRGLTNEKLFF.